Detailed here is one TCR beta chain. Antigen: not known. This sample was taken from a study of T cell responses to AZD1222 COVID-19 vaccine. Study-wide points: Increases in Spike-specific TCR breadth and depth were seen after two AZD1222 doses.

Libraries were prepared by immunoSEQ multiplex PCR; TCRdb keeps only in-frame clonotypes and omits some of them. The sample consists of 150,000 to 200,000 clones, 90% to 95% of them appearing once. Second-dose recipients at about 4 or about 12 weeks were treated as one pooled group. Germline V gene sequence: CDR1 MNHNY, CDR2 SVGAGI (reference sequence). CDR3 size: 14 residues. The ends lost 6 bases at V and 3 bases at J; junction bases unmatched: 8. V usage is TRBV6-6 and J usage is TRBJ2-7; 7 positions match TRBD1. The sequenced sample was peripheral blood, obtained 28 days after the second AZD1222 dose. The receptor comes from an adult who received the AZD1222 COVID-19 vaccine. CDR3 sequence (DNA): TGTGCCAGCAGAGAGCCGGGACAGAGCTACGAGCAGTACTTC. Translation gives CASREPGQSYEQYF.